Listed below are T cell receptor beta chains from one sample, sequenced in a study of T cell repertoires in cytomegalovirus infection. These receptors have no identified antigens. TCRdb reanalysed the reads using MiXCR and keeps one entry per CDR3 protein. The table shows approximately 310,000 distinct CDR3 sequences, with approximately 25% occurring only once. This sample comprised cultured PBMCs, obtained from culture after CMV antigen stimulation. These TCRs come from a human donor in good health (CMV status not recorded). Some clones in this sample may be carry-over from other donors' samples. The CDR3 runs from the conserved cysteine through the conserved F or W. D genes are given only for firm matches. Expanded clones are given a class, and other clones once, few, many or no size at all.

CDR3 protein: CSATSGISTPSGANVLTF
CDR3 DNA: TGCAGTGCAACCTCAGGGATTAGCACCCCATCTGGGGCCAACGTCCTGACTTTC
V gene: TRBV20-1
J gene: TRBJ2-6
D gene: .
clone size: .

CDR3 protein: CASSQGGAGGEKLFF
CDR3 DNA: TGTGCCAGCAGCCAGGGGGGCGCAGGGGGAGAAAAACTGTTTTTT
V gene: TRBV7-2
J gene: TRBJ1-4
D gene: TRBD1
clone size: many

CDR3 protein: CASSLKQPGFTDTQYF
CDR3 DNA: TGTGCCAGCAGCCTTAAGCAGCCGGGCTTCACAGATACGCAGTATTTT
V gene: TRBV7-6
J gene: TRBJ2-3
D gene: .
clone size: many

CDR3 protein: CASSTRTSGSSYNEQFF
CDR3 DNA: TGTGCCAGCAGCACCCGTACTAGCGGGAGCTCCTACAATGAGCAGTTCTTC
V gene: TRBV7-2
J gene: TRBJ2-1
D gene: TRBD2
clone size: many

CDR3 protein: CASSPAGVGAFF
CDR3 DNA: TGTGCCAGCAGCCCAGCAGGGGTGGGAGCTTTCTTT
V gene: TRBV5-4
J gene: TRBJ1-1
D gene: .
clone size: .

CDR3 protein: CASSWSGANQPQHF
CDR3 DNA: TGTGCCAGCAGTTGGTCGGGGGCCAATCAGCCCCAGCATTTT
V gene: TRBV7-9
J gene: TRBJ1-5
D gene: .
clone size: many

CDR3 protein: CASSQGSGGDETQYF
CDR3 DNA: TGCGCCAGCAGCCAAGGGTCGGGAGGAGACGAGACCCAGTACTTC
V gene: TRBV4-1
J gene: TRBJ2-5
D gene: TRBD2
clone size: .

CDR3 protein: CASSLGQGSEAFF
CDR3 DNA: TGCGCCAGCAGCTTGGGGCAGGGGAGTGAAGCTTTCTTT
V gene: TRBV5-1
J gene: TRBJ1-1
D gene: .
clone size: .

CDR3 protein: CAGYSKSTDTQYF
CDR3 DNA: TGTGCCGGATACTCCAAAAGCACAGATACGCAGTATTTT
V gene: TRBV6-5
J gene: TRBJ2-3
D gene: .
clone size: few

CDR3 protein: CASSPTAGGADTQYF
CDR3 DNA: TGTGCCAGCAGCCCAACCGCGGGAGGGGCCGATACGCAGTATTTT
V gene: TRBV7-2
J gene: TRBJ2-3
D gene: TRBD2
clone size: few

CDR3 protein: CASSLEMEGQETQYF
CDR3 DNA: TGTGCCAGCAGCTTAGAGATGGAGGGGCAAGAGACCCAGTACTTC
V gene: TRBV11-2
J gene: TRBJ2-5
D gene: .
clone size: few

CDR3 protein: CASSFEASRGYNEQFF
CDR3 DNA: TGTGCCAGCAGTTTTGAGGCCTCGAGGGGCTACAATGAGCAGTTCTTC
V gene: TRBV12-3/TRBV12-4
J gene: TRBJ2-1
D gene: .
clone size: many

CDR3 protein: CASSELGITNEKLFF
CDR3 DNA: TGTGCCAGCAGTGAACTGGGGATTACTAATGAAAAACTGTTTTTT
V gene: TRBV6-1
J gene: TRBJ1-4
D gene: .
clone size: many

CDR3 protein: CASGKTEIYNSPLHF
CDR3 DNA: TGTGCTAGTGGGAAAACAGAGATTTATAATTCACCCCTCCACTTT
V gene: TRBV12-5
J gene: TRBJ1-6
D gene: .
clone size: many

CDR3 protein: CATSRWGLNNEQFF
CDR3 DNA: TGTGCCACCAGCAGGTGGGGACTCAACAATGAGCAGTTCTTC
V gene: TRBV15
J gene: TRBJ2-1
D gene: .
clone size: few

CDR3 protein: CAVARDFSTDTQYF
CDR3 DNA: TGTGCCGTCGCCCGGGACTTCAGCACAGATACGCAGTATTTT
V gene: TRBV19
J gene: TRBJ2-3
D gene: .
clone size: few

CDR3 protein: CASTTYEGDEQFF
CDR3 DNA: TGTGCCAGCACCACCTACGAGGGAGATGAGCAGTTCTTC
V gene: TRBV7-2
J gene: TRBJ2-1
D gene: .
clone size: many

CDR3 protein: CATSRAGPAVDTQYF
CDR3 DNA: TGTGCCACCAGCAGGGCGGGACCCGCGGTAGATACGCAGTATTTT
V gene: TRBV15
J gene: TRBJ2-3
D gene: .
clone size: few

CDR3 protein: CASSPLEGRNQETQYF
CDR3 DNA: TGCGCCAGCAGCCCCCTGGAGGGACGGAACCAAGAGACCCAGTACTTC
V gene: TRBV4-1
J gene: TRBJ2-5
D gene: .
clone size: .

CDR3 protein: CASSPPTGQVPTEAFF
CDR3 DNA: TGTGCCAGCAGCCCCCCGACAGGTCAAGTACCCACTGAAGCTTTCTTT
V gene: TRBV7-8
J gene: TRBJ1-1
D gene: .
clone size: many

CDR3 protein: CASSLVLGSANQPQHF
CDR3 DNA: TGTGCCAGCAGTTTAGTGTTGGGCAGCGCCAATCAGCCCCAGCATTTT
V gene: TRBV12-3/TRBV12-4
J gene: TRBJ1-5
D gene: .
clone size: few

CDR3 protein: CASSPGTGATNEKLFF
CDR3 DNA: TGTGCCAGCAGTCCCGGGACAGGAGCAACTAATGAAAAACTGTTTTTT
V gene: TRBV28
J gene: TRBJ1-4
D gene: TRBD1
clone size: few

CDR3 protein: CASSLAVLESHYTF
CDR3 DNA: TGTGCCAGCAGCTTAGCTGTTCTTGAGTCCCACTACACCTTC
V gene: TRBV7-9
J gene: TRBJ1-2
D gene: .
clone size: many

CDR3 protein: CASSLYLDTQYF
CDR3 DNA: TGTGCCAGCAGCTTATATTTAGATACGCAGTATTTT
V gene: TRBV11-3
J gene: TRBJ2-3
D gene: .
clone size: .

CDR3 protein: CASRGTGISNQPQHF
CDR3 DNA: TGTGCCAGCAGGGGGACCGGGATTAGCAATCAGCCCCAGCATTTT
V gene: TRBV27
J gene: TRBJ1-5
D gene: .
clone size: .

CDR3 protein: CASSPRRQGLTDTQYF
CDR3 DNA: TGTGCCAGCAGCCCTCGTCGGCAGGGCCTTACAGATACGCAGTATTTT
V gene: TRBV14
J gene: TRBJ2-3
D gene: .
clone size: .

CDR3 protein: CASRPWTGTNTEAFF
CDR3 DNA: TGTGCATCACGGCCCTGGACAGGGACTAACACTGAAGCTTTCTTT
V gene: TRBV27
J gene: TRBJ1-1
D gene: TRBD1
clone size: .

CDR3 protein: CASKDYSYNEQFF
CDR3 DNA: TGTGCCAGCAAAGATTACTCCTACAATGAGCAGTTCTTC
V gene: TRBV6-2/TRBV6-3
J gene: TRBJ2-1
D gene: .
clone size: few

CDR3 protein: CASSPQGAGGYTF
CDR3 DNA: TGTGCCAGCAGTCCACAGGGGGCTGGTGGCTACACCTTC
V gene: TRBV27
J gene: TRBJ1-2
D gene: TRBD1
clone size: few

CDR3 protein: CASRSMGVGEKLFF
CDR3 DNA: TGTGCCAGCAGGTCCATGGGGGTAGGGGAAAAACTGTTTTTT
V gene: TRBV6-5
J gene: TRBJ1-4
D gene: .
clone size: few

CDR3 protein: CAISESGPHNQPQHF
CDR3 DNA: TGTGCCATCAGTGAGAGCGGGCCCCACAATCAGCCCCAGCATTTT
V gene: TRBV10-3
J gene: TRBJ1-5
D gene: .
clone size: .

CDR3 protein: CASSLTPSGANVLTF
CDR3 DNA: TGTGCCAGCAGTCTGACCCCCTCTGGGGCCAACGTCCTGACTTTC
V gene: TRBV28
J gene: TRBJ2-6
D gene: .
clone size: few

CDR3 protein: CASGTGFVAGVHNEQFF
CDR3 DNA: TGTGCCTCCGGGACAGGGTTTGTGGCGGGAGTGCACAATGAGCAGTTCTTC
V gene: TRBV12-3/TRBV12-4
J gene: TRBJ2-1
D gene: TRBD1
clone size: many

CDR3 protein: CASSWTSVYNEQFF
CDR3 DNA: TGTGCCAGTAGTTGGACTAGCGTATACAATGAGCAGTTCTTC
V gene: TRBV19
J gene: TRBJ2-1
D gene: TRBD2
clone size: .

CDR3 protein: CASSPLGREQFF
CDR3 DNA: TGTGCCAGCTCACCCCTGGGGCGTGAGCAGTTCTTC
V gene: TRBV18
J gene: TRBJ2-1
D gene: .
clone size: .

CDR3 protein: CSAPLNDRLNTEAFF
CDR3 DNA: TGCAGTGCTCCTTTGAACGACAGGTTGAACACTGAAGCTTTCTTT
V gene: TRBV20-1
J gene: TRBJ1-1
D gene: .
clone size: .

CDR3 protein: CASSLQGADTQYF
CDR3 DNA: TGTGCCAGCAGCCTACAGGGAGCAGATACGCAGTATTTT
V gene: TRBV7-2
J gene: TRBJ2-3
D gene: .
clone size: .

CDR3 protein: CASQRGRVDEQYF
CDR3 DNA: TGTGCCAGCCAAAGAGGCAGGGTCGACGAGCAGTACTTC
V gene: TRBV7-2
J gene: TRBJ2-7
D gene: .
clone size: few

CDR3 protein: CAISGPGQGNTEAFF
CDR3 DNA: TGTGCCATCAGCGGTCCTGGACAGGGGAACACTGAAGCTTTCTTT
V gene: TRBV10-3
J gene: TRBJ1-1
D gene: TRBD1
clone size: .

CDR3 protein: CASSLLTSSSFDQYF
CDR3 DNA: TGTGCCAGCAGCCTCCTAACTAGCTCCAGCTTTGACCAGTACTTC
V gene: TRBV7-2
J gene: TRBJ2-5
D gene: .
clone size: .

CDR3 protein: CASSLGLLAGANTGELFF
CDR3 DNA: TGTGCCAGCAGCTTAGGACTACTAGCGGGGGCCAACACCGGGGAGCTGTTTTTT
V gene: TRBV11-2
J gene: TRBJ2-2
D gene: TRBD2
clone size: .

CDR3 protein: CASSLSQLAGGDEQFF
CDR3 DNA: TGTGCCAGCAGCTTATCACAGCTAGCGGGAGGAGATGAGCAGTTCTTC
V gene: TRBV7-2
J gene: TRBJ2-1
D gene: TRBD2
clone size: many

CDR3 protein: CASSDLITEAFF
CDR3 DNA: TGTGCCAGCAGTGACCTGATCACTGAAGCTTTCTTT
V gene: TRBV25-1
J gene: TRBJ1-1
D gene: .
clone size: few

CDR3 protein: CSASPGVGRWTSLHF
CDR3 DNA: TGCAGTGCCTCCCCCGGGGTAGGGAGGTGGACTTCCCTCCACTTT
V gene: TRBV20-1
J gene: TRBJ1-6
D gene: .
clone size: few

CDR3 protein: CASTVTSASYNEQFF
CDR3 DNA: TGTGCCAGCACTGTAACTAGCGCCTCCTACAATGAGCAGTTCTTC
V gene: TRBV6-5
J gene: TRBJ2-1
D gene: TRBD2
clone size: few

CDR3 protein: CSARLALETQYF
CDR3 DNA: TGCAGTGCGAGACTAGCGTTAGAGACCCAGTACTTC
V gene: TRBV20-1
J gene: TRBJ2-5
D gene: TRBD2
clone size: .

CDR3 protein: CASSYPPNTGELFF
CDR3 DNA: TGTGCCAGCAGCTATCCACCTAACACCGGGGAGCTGTTTTTT
V gene: TRBV28
J gene: TRBJ2-2
D gene: .
clone size: few

CDR3 protein: CATSDPGRPETQYF
CDR3 DNA: TGTGCCACCAGTGATCCGGGTCGACCAGAGACCCAGTACTTC
V gene: TRBV24-1
J gene: TRBJ2-5
D gene: .
clone size: .